What follows is one T cell receptor beta chain and its context. Its antigen is not known. The data were obtained in a study of vaccination and CD4 T cells after COVID-19. Study-level background: The stimulating agents, overlapping spike peptides, came from SARS-CoV-2, HCoV-NL63, HCoV-OC43 and HCoV-229E. Overall study findings and caveats: Recorded median SARS-CoV-2-reactive clonotype numbers increased from about 20 to 38 without reaching significance.

The Oncomine TCR Beta short-read assay generated sequence data from the DNA of cultured CD4+ T cells. MiXCR, applied by TCRdb to the PCR reads, yields one record per CDR3 protein. Of 10,000 to 11,000 distinct CDR3 sequences in the sample, 63% were seen once. Treatment meaning: approximately 9-day PBMC culture with coronavirus spike peptide pools or control peptides (ViraFEST assay). ViraFEST relied on peptide pools to expand antigen-specific T cells; the TCRs were sequenced afterward. PCR-confirmed positives ranged from March to December 2020, preceding US Alpha, Beta and Delta variants. The germline V gene has CDR1 KGHDR and CDR2 SFDVKD. V lost 4 bases, J lost 1 base, and 14 bases lay in between. CDR3 length equals 16 residues.

The rearrangement links TRBV24-1 to TRBJ2-3, with a tentative D call TRBD2 (5 bases). Sequenced material: CD4+ T cells from blood, cultured in vitro. This receptor was identified in a human donor who had recovered from COVID-19. The chain's CDR3 is CATSDQRAKGTDTQYF. As DNA, the CDR3 is TGTGCCACCAGTGACCAGAGGGCCAAGGGCACAGATACGCAGTATTTT.